The 26 T cell receptor beta chains in this list originate from one sample, sequenced in a study of TIL therapy for anti-PD-1-resistant metastatic lung cancer (dated by TCRdb to about 2021). TCR beta CDR3 regions were amplified from genomic DNA with the immunoSEQ v3 hsTCRB kit using bias-controlled multiplex PCR. This immuneACCESS table, as held by TCRdb, lists in-frame sequences with V and J called but not all clones. Of the missing ones, under half trace to an unresolved V gene in checked studies; the others have no known cause. Present in this sample are tens of thousands of clones, roughly 63% of which were seen just once. Roughly a sixth of the sample is taken by the ten largest. The time point tag for this specimen amounts to: pre-treatment sample, taken before nivolumab and TIL therapy. The baseline tumor samples, taken from the same resection that was used to grow TIL, were excised metastases, most often pleural nodules or supraclavicular lymph nodes.

Sequenced material: tumor tissue, taken at baseline. The receptor source for this set is a woman between 30 and 80 years old with non-small cell lung cancer.

V and J are TRBV19 and TRBJ1-3; D ambiguous. The V and J ends lost 9 bases and 1 base respectively, with 22 bases between them. The germline gives CDR1 LNHDA, CDR2 SQIVND (reference sequence). This CDR3 contains 17 residues. The CDR3 sequence: CASRLGPVLSSGNTIYF. CDR3 nucleotides: TGTGCCAGCCGTCTTGGTCCCGTCCTTAGTTCTGGAAACACCATATATTTT.

The CDR3 coding sequence is TGCGCCAGCAGCACCGAGGACGGAAACTATGGCTACACCTTC. It translates to CASSTEDGNYGYTF. This chain joins TRBV5-1 and TRBJ1-2; D gene unclear. Per germline, CDR1 SGHRS and CDR2 YFSETQ. V was shortened by 4 bases and J by 2 bases, with 12 bases between the two germline ends. The CDR3 runs 14 residues.

In its sample, this clone was seen a few times. The chain links TRBV7-9 to TRBJ1-2, with 10 bases matching TRBD1. Losses at the gene ends were 2 bases for V and 7 bases for J; bases not matched to a gene: 7. This CDR3 region has 15 residues. CDR1 is SEHNR and CDR2 is FQNEAQ in the germline V gene (reference sequence). The CDR3 loop reads CASSLPPGTGAGYTF. DNA of the CDR3: TGTGCCAGCAGCTTACCCCCCGGGACAGGGGCTGGCTACACCTTC. Combining the CDR3 with reference TRBV7-9 and TRBJ1-2 gives the whole variable domain DTGVSQNPRHKITKRGQNVTFRCDPISEHNRLYWYRQTLGQGPEFLTYFQNEAQLEKSRLLSDRFSAERPKGSFSTLEIQRTEQGDSAMYLCASSLPPGTGAGYTFGSGTRLTVV.

This clone was found a few times. The chain links TRBV13 to TRBJ1-3, with TRBD1 as a possible D gene (5 bases). V was trimmed by 5 bases and J by 2 bases, leaving 16 bases between them. The CDR3 extends over 16 amino acids. CDR1 is PRHDT and CDR2 is FYEKMQ in the germline V gene (reference sequence). The CDR3 loop is CASSAQGREAGNTIYF. CDR3 sequence (DNA): TGTGCCAGCAGCGCGCAGGGCAGGGAAGCTGGAAACACCATATATTTT.

The V call is TRBV10-1, the J call TRBJ2-1, with a possible D match to TRBD2 (5 bases). This CDR3 spans 14 amino acids. The V end was cut by 3 bases, the J end by 6 bases, with 12 bases between. Germline CDR1 WNHNN, CDR2 SYGVQD (reference sequence). The CDR3 is CASSDQRKGNEQFF. CDR3 nucleotide sequence: TGCGCCAGCAGTGATCAGCGGAAGGGCAATGAGCAGTTCTTC.

This sequence joins TRBV7-9 and TRBJ2-7, with D perhaps matching TRBD1 (5 bases). Germline CDR1 and CDR2: SEHNR and FQNEAQ (reference sequence). Trimming took 5 bases from V and 0 from J, leaving 11 bases between them. This CDR3 has 14 residues. CDR3 protein: CASSPRTGSYEQYF. The DNA of the CDR3 is TGTGCCAGCAGCCCAAGAACAGGCTCCTACGAGCAGTACTTC.

The chain employs TRBV4-1 and TRBJ1-1; D is ambiguous. V lost 1 base and J 0 bases, leaving 6 bases between the germline ends. In germline, CDR1 is MGHRA, CDR2 YSYEKL. This CDR3 has 14 residues. CDR3 loop: CASSQVNLNTEAFF. The CDR3 DNA reads TGCGCCAGCAGCCAAGTAAACTTGAACACTGAAGCTTTCTTT.

This clone has more than one count but fewer than ten. The rearrangement links TRBV30 to TRBJ1-2; TRBD1 might be the D (6 bases). The CDR3 is made up of 13 amino acids. Looked up from germline, CDR1 is GTSNPN and CDR2 is SVGIG (reference sequence). Trimming pared 5 bases from V and 4 bases from J, leaving 14 bases between. Here the CDR3 DNA reads TGTGCCTGGGACCCTACAGGGTCCTATGGCTACACCTTC. It specifies CAWDPTGSYGYTF. The complete variable domain, with remaining parts taken from reference TRBV30 and TRBJ1-2, reads SQTIHQWPATLVQPVGSPLSLECTVEGTSNPNLYWYRQAAGRGLQLLFYSVGIGQISSEVPQNLSASRPQDRQFILSSKKLLLSDSGFYLCAWDPTGSYGYTFGSGTRLTVV.

This clone was seen a few times. The rearrangement uses TRBV11-2 and TRBJ2-1, with 8 bases aligning to TRBD1. V lost 7 bases, J lost 3 bases, and 8 bases stayed unmatched. Germline-derived CDR1 and CDR2 are SGHAT and FQNNGV. This CDR3 is 15 amino acids long. The CDR3 nucleotides are TGTGCCAGCAAACTGGACAGGGAAGTCTACAATGAGCAGTTCTTC. Protein: CASKLDREVYNEQFF.

The gene calls are TRBV29-1 and TRBJ1-3; D gene uncertain. CDR1 and CDR2 (germline): SQVTM, ANQGSEA. The ends were cut back, 2 bases at V and 0 bases at J, with 5 bases in the middle. The CDR3 covers 13 residues. The chain's CDR3 is CSVESYSGNTIYF. The CDR3 nucleotides are TGCAGCGTTGAAAGTTACTCTGGAAACACCATATATTTT.

The chain recombines TRBV11-3 with TRBJ2-5, with TRBD2 matching 8 bases. Germline V gene data show CDR1 as SGHNT and CDR2 as YENEEA. The CDR3 length is 15 residues. V trimming: 1 base; J trimming: 4 bases; junction bases outside the gene matches: 5. The CDR3 spells CASSLGVSGIETQYF. The CDR3 nucleotides are TGTGCCAGCAGCTTAGGTGTTAGCGGGATAGAGACCCAGTACTTC.

Sample share makes this clone medium-sized. The CDR3 is CASSLGGRGDYGYTF. In DNA form, the CDR3 reads TGCGCCAGCAGCTTGGGGGGCAGGGGTGACTATGGCTACACCTTC. V usage is TRBV5-1 and J usage is TRBJ1-2, with D tentatively TRBD1 (6 bases). The ends were cut back, 0 bases at V and 3 bases at J, with 12 bases in the middle. From germline, CDR1 is SGHRS and CDR2 YFSETQ. This CDR3 comprises 15 residues.

This chain uses TRBV2 with TRBJ2-3; D not certain. The germline CDR1 and CDR2 sequences are SNHLY and FYNNEI. V was clipped by 8 bases and J by 4 bases, with 13 bases between them. This CDR3 region has 13 residues. The CDR3 coding sequence is TGTGCCAGCCTTGTCACGCCCGCAGATACGCAGTATTTT. This encodes CASLVTPADTQYF.

The chain links TRBV27 to TRBJ1-1, with no clear D. Per the germline V gene, CDR1 is MNHEY and CDR2 is SMNVEV (reference sequence). Trimming left V 1 base short and J 11 bases short, with 20 bases between. CDR3 length: 15 residues. CDR3 DNA sequence: TGTGCCAGCAGTTTATGGTCCGGGCGGTCAGTCGACGCTTTCTTT. Amino acids: CASSLWSGRSVDAFF.

V usage is TRBV5-1 and J usage is TRBJ2-1; the D call may be TRBD1 or TRBD2 (5 bases each). The CDR3 is made up of 15 amino acids. The germline V gene encodes CDR1 SGHRS and CDR2 YFSETQ. V lost 5 bases and J lost 7, with 19 bases in between. For the CDR3, the DNA is TGCGCCAGCAGGACTTCCGGGACGGCCAGAAATGAGCAGTTCTTC. Protein sequence: CASRTSGTARNEQFF.

The V gene is TRBV5-1, the J gene TRBJ1-2, with 8 bases fitting TRBD1. CDR3 length equals 14 residues. V gave up 7 bases and J gave up 2 bases; unmatched junction bases: 7. Germline V gives CDR1 SGHRS, CDR2 YFSETQ. The CDR3 protein is CASRRGQANYGYTF. In DNA, the CDR3 is TGCGCCAGCCGAAGGGGACAGGCCAACTATGGCTACACCTTC. Filled out from reference TRBV5-1 and TRBJ1-2, the complete variable domain reads KAGVTQTPRYLIKTRGQQVTLSCSPISGHRSVSWYQQTPGQGLQFLFEYFSETQRNKGNFPGRFSGRQFSNSRSEMNVSTLELGDSALYLCASRRGQANYGYTFGSGTRLTVV.

The rearrangement links TRBV10-3 to TRBJ2-7; a weak D match, TRBD2 (6 bases). Germline V lookup: CDR1 ENHRY, CDR2 SYGVKD. The CDR3 spans 9 residues. With 11 bases removed from V and 9 bases from J, the gap between germline ends came to 11 bases. CDR3 protein: CAPRRGQYF. The CDR3 DNA is TGTGCCCCTCGGCGGGGGCAGTACTTC.

The V gene is TRBV5-5, the J gene TRBJ1-5; maybe TRBD1 (6 bases). V was cut by 0 bases and J by 4 bases, with 11 bases left in between. The CDR3 is made up of 15 amino acids. The germline V gene has CDR1 SGHKS and CDR2 YYEKEE (reference sequence). The CDR3 DNA reads TGTGCCAGCAGCTTGGGGACAGCCTTAAATCAGCCCCAGCATTTT. This gives the protein CASSLGTALNQPQHF.

In regard to this clone: The junction does not match germline at one end; this may be a read error. The chain has TRBV5-1 and TRBJ2-6, with D possibly being TRBD1 (6 bases). From germline, CDR1 is SGHRS and CDR2 YFSETQ. This CDR3 is built from 12 residues. CDR3 nucleotide sequence: TGCGCCAGCAGCTTTGGACCGACAGGCAAAGCTTTC. This gives the protein CASSFGPTGKAF.

The chain carries TRBV5-6 and TRBJ2-3; D call uncertain. This CDR3 region has 14 residues. The germline V gene has CDR1 SGHDT and CDR2 YYEEEE. Trimming took 3 bases from V and 2 from J, leaving 10 bases between them. The CDR3 coding sequence is TGTGCCAGCAGCTCCTTAGGGCTCACAGATACGCAGTATTTT. It is translated as CASSSLGLTDTQYF.

The count of this clone is one. The chain employs TRBV6-1 and TRBJ2-2; 7 bases match TRBD1. From germline, CDR1 is MNHNS and CDR2 SASEGT. This CDR3 is 14 amino acids long. V lost 6 bases, J lost 7 bases, and 8 bases stayed unmatched. This chain's CDR3 is CASRFDREGGELFF. In DNA form, the CDR3 reads TGTGCCAGCAGATTCGACAGGGAAGGCGGGGAGCTGTTTTTT.

This clone appeared a few times. The chain recombines TRBV15 with TRBJ2-3; unclear D gene. V lost 0 bases and J lost 7, with 8 bases in between. CDR3 length equals 13 residues. CDR1 is LNHNV and CDR2 is YYDKDF in the germline V gene (reference sequence). In DNA form, the CDR3 reads TGTGCCACCAGCAGAGATACCTCACATACGCAGTATTTT. It translates to CATSRDTSHTQYF.

The J gene is TRBJ2-7, the V gene TRBV7-2, with 7 positions matching TRBD2. J lost 7 bases, V lost 0 bases, and 6 bases had no gene match. The CDR3 is 14 residues long. Germline V lookup: CDR1 SGHTA, CDR2 FQGNSA. The CDR3 protein is CASSLAGGPREQYF. The CDR3 DNA reads as TGTGCCAGCAGCTTAGCGGGAGGGCCACGAGAGCAGTACTTC.

This rearrangement joins TRBV29-1 to TRBJ2-7, with 8 bases matching TRBD1. This CDR3 spans 16 amino acids. In germline, CDR1 is SQVTM, CDR2 ANQGSEA. V shed 6 bases, J shed 7 bases, and the junction held 20 bases outside the gene matches. The CDR3 coding sequence is TGCAGCGTCGTCGGACCCCGGTCAGGGGGCTCTGGGGAGCAGTACTTC. Its protein is CSVVGPRSGGSGEQYF.

The genes are TRBV15 and TRBJ1-5, with D perhaps matching TRBD1 (5 bases). This CDR3 has 14 residues. Germline V CDR1 and CDR2: LNHNV, YYDKDF (reference sequence). Trimming took 2 bases from V and 7 from J, leaving 12 bases between them. For the CDR3, the DNA is TGTGCCACCAGCAGACAGGGTACTGAACAGCCCCAGCATTTT. Translation gives CATSRQGTEQPQHF.

This clone was seen a handful of times. The rearrangement links TRBV2 to TRBJ1-2; D possibly corresponds to TRBD1 (6 bases). The CDR3 sequence is 18 residues long. The V end was cut by 7 bases, the J end by 4 bases, with 28 bases between. The germline V gene encodes CDR1 SNHLY and CDR2 FYNNEI. In nucleotides, the CDR3 is TGTGCCAGCACTTATCTCCGGGACACTTCTTCGGGGAGCTATGGCTACACCTTC. It is translated as CASTYLRDTSSGSYGYTF.